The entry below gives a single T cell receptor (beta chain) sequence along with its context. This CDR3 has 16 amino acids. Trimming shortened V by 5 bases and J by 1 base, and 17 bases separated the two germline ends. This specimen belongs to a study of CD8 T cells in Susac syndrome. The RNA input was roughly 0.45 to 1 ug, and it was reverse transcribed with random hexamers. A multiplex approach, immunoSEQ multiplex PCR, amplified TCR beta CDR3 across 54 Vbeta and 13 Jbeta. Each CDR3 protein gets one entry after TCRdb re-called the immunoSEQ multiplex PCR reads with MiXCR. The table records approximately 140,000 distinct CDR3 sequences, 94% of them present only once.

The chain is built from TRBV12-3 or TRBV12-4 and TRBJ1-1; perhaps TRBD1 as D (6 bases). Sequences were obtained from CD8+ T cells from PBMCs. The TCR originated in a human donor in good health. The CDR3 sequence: CASSPAPGHPNTEAFF. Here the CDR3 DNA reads TGTGCCAGCAGTCCGGCCCCGGGACACCCGAACACTGAAGCTTTCTTT.